This T cell receptor beta chain was captured in a study of CD8 T cells in ankylosing spondylitis. This clonotype was observed a few times. TCRdb re-called the 5' RACE reads through MiXCR, storing one row per CDR3 protein. The sample lists roughly 280,000 distinct CDR3 sequences, over 15% occurring once. With 0 bases removed from V and 3 bases from J, the gap between germline ends came to 10 bases. The CDR3 is 14 residues long. Germline V CDR1 and CDR2: DFQATT, SNEGSKA (reference sequence). The chain uses TRBV20-1 and TRBJ2-3, with no clear D. The sequence was collected from a male donor with ankylosing spondylitis or in good health (not recorded which). The material sequenced was blood, either unsorted or a sorted T cell fraction (not recorded which). In nucleotides, the CDR3 is TGCAGTGCTAGAGATCCTGCCGGAACAGATACGCAGTATTTT. Residues: CSARDPAGTDTQYF.